A selection of T cell receptor beta chains follows, all from one sample in a study of blood T cell repertoires in COVID-19. Data came from immunoSEQ multiplex PCR; TCRdb stores just in-frame clones and leaves some out. The data contain about 120,000 clones, around four fifths of them singletons. Sequenced input: peripheral blood. The source is a man older than 75 with active or convalescent COVID-19. Both conserved end residues are part of each CDR3. D genes are given only for firm matches. Size is stated for part of the rows, as once, few or many counts, or as a class when the clone is expanded.

j_call clone_size d_call v_call cdr3_nt cdr3_aa
TRBJ1-6 - - TRBV7-3 TGTGCCAGCAGCTTAAGTCGTCAGGGTGACTCACCCCTCCACTTT CASSLSRQGDSPLHF
TRBJ2-6 - - TRBV12-3/TRBV12-4 TGTGCCAGCAGTTCCCTCGGGGCCAACGTCCTGACTTTC CASSSLGANVLTF
TRBJ1-3 many TRBD1 TRBV7-2 TGTGCCAGCAGCATAGGACAGGCCGACTCTGGAAACACCATATATTTT CASSIGQADSGNTIYF
TRBJ1-6 - - TRBV28 TGTGCCAGCAGTTACCACGGTAATTCACCCCTCCACTTT CASSYHGNSPLHF
TRBJ2-2 - TRBD2 TRBV9 TGTGCCAGCAGCGAGAGCGGGGGGAACACCGGGGAGCTGTTTTTT CASSESGGNTGELFF
TRBJ2-7 - - TRBV21-1 TGTGCCAGCAGCAAAGATCCAGCGGGGCGTTCCTACGAGCAGTACTTC CASSKDPAGRSYEQYF
TRBJ2-5 few TRBD2 TRBV6-5 TGTGCCAGCAGTCGACTAGCGGGGGGGCAAGAGACCCAGTACTTC CASSRLAGGQETQYF
TRBJ1-4 - - TRBV4-3 TGCGCCAGCAGCCAAACTCTCTCAGGGGACGGTGAAAAACTGTTTTTT CASSQTLSGDGEKLFF
TRBJ1-1 - - TRBV19 TGTGCCAGTAGTTGGGAGTTCGAAGCTTTCTTT CASSWEFEAFF
TRBJ2-3 - TRBD2 TRBV7-2 TGTGCCAGCAGCGGGACCGGGACTAGCGGTACAGATACGCAGTATTTT CASSGTGTSGTDTQYF
TRBJ2-3 few TRBD2 TRBV7-2 TGTGCCAGCAGCTCCCCTAGCGGGAGTACAGATACGCAGTATTTT CASSSPSGSTDTQYF
TRBJ1-6 - TRBD1 TRBV6-1 TGTGCCAGCAGTGCCGGGACAGGGCCCAATAATTCACCCCTCCACTTT CASSAGTGPNNSPLHF
TRBJ1-1 - - TRBV7-9 TGTGCCAGCAGCTTAGAACTGCTTTATGCTGAAGCTTTCTTT CASSLELLYAEAFF
TRBJ1-5 - TRBD1 TRBV24-1 TGTGCCACCAGTGATTCCCCCGCCGGGACAGTCCGCAATCAGCCCCAGCATTTT CATSDSPAGTVRNQPQHF
TRBJ2-3 - TRBD2 TRBV29-1 TGCAGCGTTGATGGGCTAGCGGGGGGCCCAGATACGCAGTATTTT CSVDGLAGGPDTQYF